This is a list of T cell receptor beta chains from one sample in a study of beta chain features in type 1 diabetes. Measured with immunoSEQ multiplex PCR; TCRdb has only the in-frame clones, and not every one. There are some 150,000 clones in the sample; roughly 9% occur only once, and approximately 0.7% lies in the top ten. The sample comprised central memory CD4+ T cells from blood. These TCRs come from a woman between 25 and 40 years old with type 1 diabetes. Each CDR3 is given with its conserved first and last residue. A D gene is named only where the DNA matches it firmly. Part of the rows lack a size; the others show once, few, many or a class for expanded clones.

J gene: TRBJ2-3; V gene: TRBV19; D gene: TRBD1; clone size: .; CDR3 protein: CASSIDRDLWQGVRGTQYF; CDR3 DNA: TGTGCCAGTAGTATAGATCGGGATCTATGGCAGGGGGTGCGCGGTACGCAGTATTTT
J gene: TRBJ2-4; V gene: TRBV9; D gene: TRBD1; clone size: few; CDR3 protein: CASSVDRGIQYF; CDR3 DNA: TGTGCCAGCAGCGTCGACAGGGGCATTCAGTACTTC
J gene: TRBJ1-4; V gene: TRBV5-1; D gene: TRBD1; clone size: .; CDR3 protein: CASRRGTGGATNEKLFF; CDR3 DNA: TGCGCCAGCAGAAGGGGGACAGGGGGCGCGACTAATGAAAAACTGTTTTTT
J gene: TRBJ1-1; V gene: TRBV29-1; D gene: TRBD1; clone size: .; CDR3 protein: CSALDRVRNTEAFF; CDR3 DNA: TGCAGCGCATTAGACAGGGTTCGAAACACTGAAGCTTTCTTT
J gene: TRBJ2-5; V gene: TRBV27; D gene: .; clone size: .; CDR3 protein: CASRGWAGETQYF; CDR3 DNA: TGTGCCAGCAGGGGGTGGGCGGGGGAGACCCAGTACTTC
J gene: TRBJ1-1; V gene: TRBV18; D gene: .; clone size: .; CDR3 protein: CASSPGVNTEAFF; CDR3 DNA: TGTGCCAGCTCACCCGGAGTGAACACTGAAGCTTTCTTT
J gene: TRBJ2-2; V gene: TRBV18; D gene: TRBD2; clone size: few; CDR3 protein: CASSRGAGVDTGELFF; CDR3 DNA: TGTGCCAGCTCACGCGGAGCGGGAGTAGACACCGGGGAGCTGTTTTTT
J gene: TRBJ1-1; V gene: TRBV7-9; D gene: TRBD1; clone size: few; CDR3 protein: CASSTQQGTEAFF; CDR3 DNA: TGTGCCAGCAGCACCCAACAGGGGACTGAAGCTTTCTTT
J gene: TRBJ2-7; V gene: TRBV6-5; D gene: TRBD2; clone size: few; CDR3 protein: CASRTASGVSYEQYF; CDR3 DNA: TGTGCCAGCAGAACGGCTAGCGGGGTGTCCTACGAGCAGTACTTC
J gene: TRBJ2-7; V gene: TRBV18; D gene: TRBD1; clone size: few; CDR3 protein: CASSWTGDGEQYF; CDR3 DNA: TGTGCCAGCTCCTGGACAGGGGATGGCGAGCAGTACTTC
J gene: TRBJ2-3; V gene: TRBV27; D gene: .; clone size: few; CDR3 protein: CASSRPTSTDTQYF; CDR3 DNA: TGTGCCAGCAGTCGACCGACTAGCACAGATACGCAGTATTTT
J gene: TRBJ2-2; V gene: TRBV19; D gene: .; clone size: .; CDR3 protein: CASSTSTGELFF; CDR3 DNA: TGTGCCAGTAGTACGAGCACCGGGGAGCTGTTTTTT
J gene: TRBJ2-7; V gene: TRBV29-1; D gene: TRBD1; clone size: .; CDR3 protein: CSVDAGTEKYEQYF; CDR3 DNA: TGCAGCGTGGATGCCGGGACAGAGAAGTACGAGCAGTACTTC
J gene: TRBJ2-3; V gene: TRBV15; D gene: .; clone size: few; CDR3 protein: CATSPSSDTQYF; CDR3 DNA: TGTGCCACCAGTCCTTCTAGCGATACGCAGTATTTT
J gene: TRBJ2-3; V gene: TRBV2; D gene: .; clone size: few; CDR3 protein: CASSPGSDTDTQYF; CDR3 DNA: TGTGCCAGCAGCCCTGGTAGCGACACAGATACGCAGTATTTT
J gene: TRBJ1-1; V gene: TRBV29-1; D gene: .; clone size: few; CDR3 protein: CSVGRGDGNTEAFF; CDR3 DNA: TGCAGCGTGGGGAGGGGGGACGGGAACACTGAAGCTTTCTTT
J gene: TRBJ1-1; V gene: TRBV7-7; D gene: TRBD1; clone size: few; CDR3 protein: CASSKWDRGAFF; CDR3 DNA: TGTGCTAGCAGCAAATGGGACAGGGGCGCTTTCTTT
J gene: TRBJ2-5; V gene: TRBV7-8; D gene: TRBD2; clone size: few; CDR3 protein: CASSYVAGGETQYF; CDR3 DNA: TGTGCCAGCAGCTACGTAGCGGGCGGGGAGACCCAGTACTTC
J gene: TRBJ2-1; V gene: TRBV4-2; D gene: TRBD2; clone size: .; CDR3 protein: CASSQEGSAGVFDEQFF; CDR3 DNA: TGTGCCAGCAGCCAAGAAGGTTCAGCGGGAGTCTTCGATGAGCAGTTCTTC
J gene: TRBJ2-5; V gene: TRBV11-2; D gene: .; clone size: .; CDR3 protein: CASSLGGDPSQETQYF; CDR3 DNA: TGTGCCAGCAGCTTAGGGGGGGATCCCTCTCAAGAGACCCAGTACTTC
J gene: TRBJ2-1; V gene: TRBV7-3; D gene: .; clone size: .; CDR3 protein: CASSFSENNEQFF; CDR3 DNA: TGTGCCAGCAGCTTCTCGGAGAACAATGAGCAGTTCTTC
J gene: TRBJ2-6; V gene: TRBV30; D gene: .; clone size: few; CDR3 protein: CTLDTGANVLTF; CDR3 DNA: TGTACCCTGGACACTGGGGCCAACGTCCTGACTTTC
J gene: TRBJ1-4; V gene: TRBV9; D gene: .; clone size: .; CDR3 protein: CASSVAGGFTEKLFF; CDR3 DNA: TGTGCCAGCAGCGTAGCGGGAGGTTTCACGGAAAAACTGTTTTTT
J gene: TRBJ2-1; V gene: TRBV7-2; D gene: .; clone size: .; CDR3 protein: CASSATSNEQFF; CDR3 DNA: TGTGCCAGCAGCGCAACTAGCAATGAGCAGTTCTTC
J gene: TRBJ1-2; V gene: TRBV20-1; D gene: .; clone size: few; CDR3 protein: CSEAWGGGYTF; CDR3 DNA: TGCAGTGAAGCGTGGGGGGGTGGCTACACCTTC
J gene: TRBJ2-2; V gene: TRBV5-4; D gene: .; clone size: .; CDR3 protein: CASSRDRHGELFF; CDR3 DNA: TGTGCCAGCAGCCGAGACAGGCACGGGGAGCTGTTTTTT
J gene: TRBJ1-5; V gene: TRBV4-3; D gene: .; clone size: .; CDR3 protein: CASSPGDNNQPQHF; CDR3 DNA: TGCGCCAGCAGCCCGGGAGATAACAATCAGCCCCAGCATTTT
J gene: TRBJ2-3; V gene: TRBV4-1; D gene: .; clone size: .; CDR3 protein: CASSQGGAESTDTQYF; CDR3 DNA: TGCGCCAGCAGCCAAGGGGGAGCGGAGAGCACAGATACGCAGTATTTT
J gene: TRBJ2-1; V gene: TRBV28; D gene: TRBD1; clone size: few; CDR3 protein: CASSLSQGTTGDNEQFF; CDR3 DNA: TGTGCCAGCAGTTTATCCCAAGGGACGACAGGGGACAATGAGCAGTTCTTC
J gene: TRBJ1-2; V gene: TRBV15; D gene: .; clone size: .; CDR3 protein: CATSRDEGRGYTF; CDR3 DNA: TGTGCCACCAGCAGAGACGAGGGCAGAGGCTACACCTTC
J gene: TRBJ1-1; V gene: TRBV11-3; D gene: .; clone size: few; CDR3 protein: CASSLASGDGRAFF; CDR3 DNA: TGTGCCAGCAGCTTAGCTTCAGGGGACGGAAGAGCTTTCTTT
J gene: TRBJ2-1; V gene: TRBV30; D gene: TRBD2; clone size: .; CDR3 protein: CAWSPTSGRYNEQFF; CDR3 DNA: TGTGCCTGGAGTCCGACTAGCGGGCGCTACAATGAGCAGTTCTTC
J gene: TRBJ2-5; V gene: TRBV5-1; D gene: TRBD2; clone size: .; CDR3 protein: CASSLEGLAASWGETQYF; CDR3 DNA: TGCGCCAGCAGCTTGGAAGGACTAGCGGCTAGCTGGGGGGAGACCCAGTACTTC
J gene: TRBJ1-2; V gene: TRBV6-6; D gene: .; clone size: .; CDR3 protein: CASSYGVGHTYGYTF; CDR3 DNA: TGTGCCAGCAGTTACGGGGTGGGACATACTTATGGCTACACCTTC
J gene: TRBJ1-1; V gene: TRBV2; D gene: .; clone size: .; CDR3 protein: CASSLREMNTEAFF; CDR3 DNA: TGTGCCAGCAGCTTACGGGAGATGAACACTGAAGCTTTCTTT
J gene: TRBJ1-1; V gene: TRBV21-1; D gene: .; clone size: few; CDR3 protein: CASSKRGENTEAFF; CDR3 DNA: TGTGCCAGCAGCAAGCGGGGGGAGAACACTGAAGCTTTCTTT
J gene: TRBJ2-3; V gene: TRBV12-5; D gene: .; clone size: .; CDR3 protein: CASGVDSPFTDTQYF; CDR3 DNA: TGTGCTAGTGGAGTTGACAGTCCATTCACAGATACGCAGTATTTT
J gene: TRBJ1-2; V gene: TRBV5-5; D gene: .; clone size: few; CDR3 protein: CASSLEGDYTF; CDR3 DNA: TGTGCCAGCAGCTTGGAGGGAGACTACACCTTC
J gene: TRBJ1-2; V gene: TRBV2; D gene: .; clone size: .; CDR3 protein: CASRETPSNYGYTF; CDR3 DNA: TGTGCCAGCAGAGAGACACCCTCTAACTATGGCTACACCTTC
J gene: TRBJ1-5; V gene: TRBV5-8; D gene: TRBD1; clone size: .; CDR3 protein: CASSLTGDQPQHF; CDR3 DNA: TGTGCCAGCAGCTTGACAGGGGACCAGCCCCAGCATTTT
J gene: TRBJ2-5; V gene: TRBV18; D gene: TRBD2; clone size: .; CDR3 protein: CASSPSRTSGGQETQYF; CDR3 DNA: TGTGCCAGCTCACCTTCCCGGACTAGCGGAGGACAAGAGACCCAGTACTTC
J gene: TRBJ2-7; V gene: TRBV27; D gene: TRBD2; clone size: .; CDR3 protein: CASSLLLAGRPYEQYF; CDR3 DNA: TGTGCCAGCAGTTTACTCCTAGCGGGCAGACCCTACGAGCAGTACTTC
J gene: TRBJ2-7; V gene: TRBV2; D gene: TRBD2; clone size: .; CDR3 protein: CASMGLAGGEQYF; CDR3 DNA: TGTGCCAGCATGGGACTAGCGGGAGGTGAGCAGTACTTC
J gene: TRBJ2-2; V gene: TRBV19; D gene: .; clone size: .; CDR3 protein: CATTPGQNTGELFF; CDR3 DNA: TGTGCCACCACTCCGGGACAAAACACCGGGGAGCTGTTTTTT
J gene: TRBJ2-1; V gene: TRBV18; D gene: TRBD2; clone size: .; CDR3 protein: CASSPTSVSYNEQFF; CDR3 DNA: TGTGCCAGCTCACCCACTAGCGTATCCTACAATGAGCAGTTCTTC
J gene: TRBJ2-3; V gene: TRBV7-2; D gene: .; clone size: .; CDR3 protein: CASSLNRGSTDTQYF; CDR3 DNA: TGTGCCAGCAGCTTAAATCGGGGGAGCACAGATACGCAGTATTTT
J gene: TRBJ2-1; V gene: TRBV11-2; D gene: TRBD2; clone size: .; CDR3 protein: CASSPSGYPSNEQFF; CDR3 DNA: TGTGCCAGCAGCCCTAGCGGCTACCCTTCCAATGAGCAGTTCTTC
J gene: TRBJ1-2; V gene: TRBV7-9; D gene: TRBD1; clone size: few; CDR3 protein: CASSRTGDRIYGYTF; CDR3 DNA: TGTGCCAGCAGCAGGACGGGGGACAGAATCTATGGCTACACCTTC
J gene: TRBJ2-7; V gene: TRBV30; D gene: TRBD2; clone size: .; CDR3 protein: CSSGRNLYEQYF; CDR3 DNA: TGCAGTAGCGGGAGAAATTTGTACGAGCAGTACTTC
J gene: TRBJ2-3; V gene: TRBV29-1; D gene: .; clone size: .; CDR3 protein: CSVFYSYTDTQYF; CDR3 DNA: TGCAGCGTATTCTACTCTTACACAGATACGCAGTATTTT
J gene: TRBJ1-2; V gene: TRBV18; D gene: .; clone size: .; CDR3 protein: CASSPRENGYTF; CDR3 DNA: TGTGCCAGCTCACCAAGGGAGAATGGCTACACCTTC
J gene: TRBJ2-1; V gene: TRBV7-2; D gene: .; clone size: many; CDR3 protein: CASSLGASSYNEQFF; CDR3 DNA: TGTGCCAGCAGCTTAGGAGCGAGCTCCTACAATGAGCAGTTCTTC
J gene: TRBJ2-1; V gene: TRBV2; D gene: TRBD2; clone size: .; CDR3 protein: CASRGGWDSYNEQFF; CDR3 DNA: TGTGCCAGCAGGGGGGGGTGGGACTCCTACAATGAGCAGTTCTTC
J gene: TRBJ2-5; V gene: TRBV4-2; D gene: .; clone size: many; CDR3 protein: CASSQDRGQTQYF; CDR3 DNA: TGTGCCAGCAGCCAAGATAGGGGTCAGACCCAGTACTTC
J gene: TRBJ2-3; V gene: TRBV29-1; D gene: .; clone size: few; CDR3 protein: CSVRTGVTDTQYF; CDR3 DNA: TGCAGCGTTCGGACGGGAGTCACAGATACGCAGTATTTT